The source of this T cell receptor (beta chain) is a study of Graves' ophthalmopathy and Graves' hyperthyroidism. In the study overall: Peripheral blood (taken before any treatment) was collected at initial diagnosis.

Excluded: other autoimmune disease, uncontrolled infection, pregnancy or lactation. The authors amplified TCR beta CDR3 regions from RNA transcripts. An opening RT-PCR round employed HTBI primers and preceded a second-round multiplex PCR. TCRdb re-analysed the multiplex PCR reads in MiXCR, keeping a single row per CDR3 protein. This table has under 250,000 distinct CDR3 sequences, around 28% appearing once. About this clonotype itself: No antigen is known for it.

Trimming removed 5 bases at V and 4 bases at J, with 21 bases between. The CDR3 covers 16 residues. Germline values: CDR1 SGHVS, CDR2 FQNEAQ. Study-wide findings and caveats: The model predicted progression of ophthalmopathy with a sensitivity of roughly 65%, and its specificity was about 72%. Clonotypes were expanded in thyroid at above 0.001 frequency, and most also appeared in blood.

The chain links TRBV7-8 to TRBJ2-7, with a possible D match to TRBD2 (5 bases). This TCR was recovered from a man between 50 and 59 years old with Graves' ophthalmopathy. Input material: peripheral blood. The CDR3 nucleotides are TGTGCCAGCAGCCCGGAGTTGGGGAGAGGGAGATACGAGCAGTACTTC. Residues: CASSPELGRGRYEQYF. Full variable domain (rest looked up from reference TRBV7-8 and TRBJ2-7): GAGVSQSPRYKVAKRGQDVALRCDPISGHVSLFWYQQALGQGPEFLTYFQNEAQLDKSGLPSDRFFAERPEGSVSTLKIQRTQQEDSAVYLCASSPELGRGRYEQYFGPGTRLTVT.